The rows below give T cell receptor beta chains drawn from one sample of a study of T-cell memory formation after mild COVID-19. One entry per CDR3 protein results from TCRdb running MiXCR on the 5' RACE reads. The table shows about 390,000 distinct CDR3 sequences, with 16% occurring only once. Sequenced sample: PBMCs or a T cell subset sorted from them (not recorded which). These receptors came from a man aged 18 to 35 who had mild COVID-19 (a few samples of this study predate the infection). Cell type and time point are not known. Each CDR3 is given with its conserved first and last residue. Fields, in order: V gene, D gene, clone size, J gene, CDR3 protein, CDR3 DNA. The D gene is left open where the match is weak. Rows give clone size only sometimes, using once, few, many, or a class for an expanded clone.

TRBV7-9	NA	NA	TRBJ1-1	CASSLGKDNKVEAFF	TGTGCCAGCAGCTTAGGAAAGGACAATAAGGTTGAAGCTTTCTTT
TRBV7-6	NA	NA	TRBJ1-6	CASSSLGGPLHF	TGTGCCAGCAGCTCACTCGGAGGACCCCTCCACTTT
TRBV5-1	TRBD1	many	TRBJ1-1	CASSGQGGDTEAFF	TGCGCCAGCAGCGGACAGGGGGGGGATACTGAAGCTTTCTTT
TRBV6-6	TRBD1	NA	TRBJ1-3	CASSYSGRGLGNTIYF	TGTGCCAGCAGTTACTCGGGCAGGGGGCTCGGAAACACCATATATTTT
TRBV7-6	NA	many	TRBJ2-1	CASSYRYNEQFF	TGTGCCAGCAGCTACCGCTACAATGAGCAGTTCTTC
TRBV2	TRBD2	once	TRBJ2-7	CASSENSGAKYEQYF	TGTGCCAGCAGTGAGAATAGCGGGGCAAAATACGAGCAGTACTTC
TRBV12-3/TRBV12-4	NA	few	TRBJ2-1	CASSVIPGHSYEQFF	TGTGCCAGCAGTGTGATACCGGGACACTCCTATGAGCAGTTCTTC
TRBV5-4	TRBD2	NA	TRBJ2-3	CASSWGPSGGAADTQYF	TGTGCCAGCAGCTGGGGGCCCAGCGGGGGGGCCGCAGATACGCAGTATTTT
TRBV7-2	NA	few	TRBJ2-3	CASRKQEDTQYF	TGTGCCAGCAGGAAACAGGAGGATACGCAGTATTTT
TRBV5-1	NA	many	TRBJ2-2	CASSLDPGLAGELFF	TGCGCCAGCAGCTTGGACCCGGGATTGGCCGGGGAGCTGTTTTTT
TRBV6-2/TRBV6-3	TRBD2	NA	TRBJ2-3	CASRRLAAPTDTQYF	TGTGCCAGCAGGCGACTAGCGGCCCCCACAGATACGCAGTATTTT
TRBV12-5	NA	NA	TRBJ1-1	CASGLGGEAFF	TGTGCTAGTGGTTTGGGAGGGGAAGCTTTCTTT
TRBV20-1	TRBD2	NA	TRBJ2-3	CSALAGGGTDTQYF	TGCAGTGCCCTAGCGGGGGGCGGCACAGATACGCAGTATTTT
TRBV5-1	NA	NA	TRBJ2-3	CASSFLTVGDTQYF	TGCGCCAGCAGCTTCCTTACCGTCGGCGATACGCAGTATTTT
TRBV20-1	TRBD1	NA	TRBJ1-2	CSSRTGLDGYTF	TGCAGTTCGCGGACAGGGCTCGATGGCTACACCTTC
TRBV2	NA	NA	TRBJ1-3	CASLRGSGNTIYF	TGTGCCAGCCTGCGGGGATCTGGAAACACCATATATTTT
TRBV5-1	TRBD1	few	TRBJ2-5	CASSARRTGIETQYF	TGCGCCAGCAGCGCCCGCAGGACAGGGATCGAGACCCAGTACTTC
TRBV7-9	NA	few	TRBJ2-2	CAADSLDPSSNTGELFF	TGTGCCGCGGACAGCCTAGACCCCAGTTCGAACACCGGGGAGCTGTTTTTT
TRBV5-1	NA	many	TRBJ1-5	CASSLTGTSNQPQHF	TGCGCCAGCAGCTTAACCGGGACTTCCAATCAGCCCCAGCATTTT
TRBV12-3/TRBV12-4	NA	many	TRBJ2-2	CASSQGITGELFF	TGTGCCAGCTCACAGGGAATCACCGGGGAGCTGTTTTTT
TRBV4-1	NA	NA	TRBJ1-2	CASSQVGGTYGYTF	TGCGCCAGCAGCCAAGTTGGGGGTACCTATGGCTACACCTTC
TRBV20-1	NA	NA	TRBJ2-5	CSAPPGVVETQYF	TGCAGTGCCCCCCCTGGGGTGGTCGAGACCCAGTACTTC
TRBV20-1	NA	NA	TRBJ1-6	CSAMDSPYAPLHF	TGCAGTGCCATGGACAGCCCATACGCACCCCTCCACTTT
TRBV6-2/TRBV6-3	NA	NA	TRBJ1-5	CASSYGVLQPQHF	TGTGCCAGCAGTTACGGGGTTTTGCAGCCCCAGCATTTT
TRBV12-3/TRBV12-4	NA	few	TRBJ1-6	CASSLGRYNSPLHF	TGTGCCAGCAGTTTAGGACGGTATAATTCACCCCTCCACTTT
TRBV6-5	NA	few	TRBJ1-3	CASSHPSPSGNTIYF	TGTGCCAGCAGCCATCCCTCCCCCTCTGGAAACACCATATATTTT
TRBV10-2	NA	NA	TRBJ1-1	CASSIDQGWNTEAFF	TGCGCCAGCAGCATAGACCAGGGGTGGAACACTGAAGCTTTCTTT
TRBV12-3/TRBV12-4	TRBD2	many	TRBJ2-1	CASSPHGGRGDEQFF	TGTGCCAGCAGTCCGCACGGGGGGAGAGGTGATGAGCAGTTCTTC
TRBV10-1	NA	NA	TRBJ2-3	CASSKRITDTQYF	TGCGCCAGCAGCAAACGAATCACAGATACGCAGTATTTT
TRBV19	NA	NA	TRBJ2-1	CASSIVSDNPSYNEQFF	TGTGCCAGTAGTATAGTTTCGGACAACCCATCATACAATGAGCAGTTCTTC